One T cell receptor (beta chain) is described in this entry. TCRdb's copy holds only in-frame clones and misses some; the assay was immunoSEQ multiplex PCR. This table has 60,000 to 90,000 clones, approximately 91% appearing once. This record belongs to a study of T cells after somatic rescue of genetic block. Germline V gene sequence: CDR1 KGHSH, CDR2 LQKENI. The CDR3 length is 15 residues. Trimming removed 6 bases at V and 0 bases at J, with 13 bases between. The material sequenced was peripheral blood mononuclear cells (PBMCs). The chain recombines TRBV18 with TRBJ2-3; D may be TRBD1 (5 bases). The clonotype comes from a man aged 25-45 years. The CDR3, as DNA: TGTGCCAGCTCTCCCAGGGCCTTTAGCACAGATACGCAGTATTTT. Encoded protein: CASSPRAFSTDTQYF.